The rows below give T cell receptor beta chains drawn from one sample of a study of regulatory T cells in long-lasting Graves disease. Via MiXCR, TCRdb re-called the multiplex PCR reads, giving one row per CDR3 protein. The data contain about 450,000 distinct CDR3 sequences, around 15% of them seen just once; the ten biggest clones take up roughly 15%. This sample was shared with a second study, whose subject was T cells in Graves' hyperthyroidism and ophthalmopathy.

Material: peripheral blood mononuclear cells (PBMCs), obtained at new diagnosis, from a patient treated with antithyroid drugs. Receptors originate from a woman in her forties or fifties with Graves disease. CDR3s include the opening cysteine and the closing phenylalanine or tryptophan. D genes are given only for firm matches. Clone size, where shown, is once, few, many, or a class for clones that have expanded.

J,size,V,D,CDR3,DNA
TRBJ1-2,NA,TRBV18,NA,CASSRGRGTYGYTF,TGTGCCAGCTCACGGGGACGGGGGACCTATGGCTACACCTTC
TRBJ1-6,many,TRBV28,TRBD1,CASIRQGDSPLHF,TGTGCCAGCATACGACAGGGTGATTCACCCCTCCACTTT
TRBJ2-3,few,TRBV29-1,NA,CSVDLGTDTQYF,TGCAGCGTTGATCTGGGAACAGATACGCAGTATTTT
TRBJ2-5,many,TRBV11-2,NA,CASSPPPTSETQYF,TGTGCCAGCAGCCCCCCTCCGACTTCGGAGACCCAGTACTTC
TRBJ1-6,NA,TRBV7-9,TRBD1,CASSSTGGYSPLHF,TGTGCCAGCAGCTCGACAGGGGGATATTCACCCCTCCACTTT
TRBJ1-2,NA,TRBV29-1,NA,CSVKGAGHYGYTF,TGCAGCGTCAAAGGGGCAGGTCACTATGGCTACACCTTC
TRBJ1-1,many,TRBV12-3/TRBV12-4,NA,CASSSLFDTEAFF,TGTGCCAGCAGTTCGCTTTTTGACACTGAAGCTTTCTTT
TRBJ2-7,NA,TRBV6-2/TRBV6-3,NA,CASSLGLSYKQYF,TGTGCCAGCAGTCTCGGACTTTCCTACAAGCAGTACTTC
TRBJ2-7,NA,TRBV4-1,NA,CASSQAFGQGGSYEQYF,TGCGCCAGCAGCCAGGCCTTTGGGCAGGGGGGGTCCTACGAGCAGTACTTC
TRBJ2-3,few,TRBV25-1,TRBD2,CASTFSGRPTDTQYF,TGTGCCAGCACGTTTAGCGGGAGGCCTACAGATACGCAGTATTTT
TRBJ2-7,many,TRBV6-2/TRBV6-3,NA,CASSYSQAGSYEQYF,TGTGCCAGCAGTTACTCCCAGGCCGGCTCCTACGAGCAGTACTTC
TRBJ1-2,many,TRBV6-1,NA,CASSPYGDPNWVGYTF,TGTGCCAGCAGCCCCTATGGGGACCCAAATTGGGTTGGCTACACCTTC
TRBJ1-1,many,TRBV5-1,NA,CASSLRGVDTEAFF,TGCGCCAGCAGCTTGAGGGGAGTGGACACTGAAGCTTTCTTT
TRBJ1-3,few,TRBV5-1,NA,CASSLDREGNTIYF,TGCGCCAGCAGCTTGGACAGGGAAGGAAACACCATATATTTT
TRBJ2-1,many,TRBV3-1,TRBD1,CASSQGGGGFNEQFF,TGTGCCAGCAGCCAAGGAGGGGGCGGTTTCAATGAGCAGTTCTTC
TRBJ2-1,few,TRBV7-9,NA,CASSLDPWGEQSF,TGTGCCAGCAGCTTAGACCCGTGGGGTGAGCAGTCCTTC
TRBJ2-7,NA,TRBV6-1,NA,CASIDGSFYEQYF,TGTGCCAGCATCGACGGGTCTTTCTACGAGCAGTACTTC
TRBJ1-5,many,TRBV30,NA,CAWSAGVTGFLNQPQHF,TGTGCCTGGAGCGCGGGGGTGACCGGTTTCTTAAATCAGCCCCAGCATTTT
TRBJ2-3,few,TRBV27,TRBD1,CASSSHRGLYTDTQYF,TGTGCCAGCAGTTCCCACAGGGGGCTTTACACAGATACGCAGTATTTT
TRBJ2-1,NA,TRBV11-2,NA,CASSLGQIGEQFF,TGTGCCAGCAGCTTAGGGCAGATCGGTGAGCAGTTCTTC
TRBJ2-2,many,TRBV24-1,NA,CATSDRGTTGELFF,TGTGCCACCAGTGACCGAGGGACTACCGGGGAGCTGTTTTTT
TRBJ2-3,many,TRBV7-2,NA,CASSPPNTNTDTQYF,TGTGCCAGCAGCCCACCTAACACGAACACAGATACGCAGTATTTT
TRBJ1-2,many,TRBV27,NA,CASSQKWDGNYGYTF,TGTGCCAGCAGTCAAAAATGGGACGGCAACTATGGCTACACCTTC
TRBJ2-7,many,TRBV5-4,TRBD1,CASSTGTASYEQYF,TGTGCCAGCAGTACCGGGACAGCCTCCTACGAGCAGTACTTC
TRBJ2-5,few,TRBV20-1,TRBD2,CSASKTSGQETQYF,TGCAGTGCTAGTAAGACTAGCGGACAAGAGACCCAGTACTTC
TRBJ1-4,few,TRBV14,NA,CASSRTSGREKLFF,TGTGCCAGCAGCCGGACATCGGGGCGCGAAAAACTGTTTTTT
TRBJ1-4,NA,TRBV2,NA,CASSYSAGGPGTNEKLFF,TGTGCCAGCAGTTACTCGGCCGGGGGGCCGGGAACTAATGAAAAACTGTTTTTT
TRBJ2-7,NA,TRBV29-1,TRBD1,CSVSTPGRRGTYEQYF,TGCAGCGTTTCCACCCCTGGTCGCAGGGGGACCTACGAGCAGTACTTC
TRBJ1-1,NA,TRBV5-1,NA,CASSLDWGRSTEAFF,TGCGCCAGCAGCTTGGATTGGGGACGGAGCACTGAAGCTTTCTTT